The rows below give T cell receptor beta chains drawn from one sample of a study of cytomegalovirus exposure and HLA in healthy donors. The method was immunoSEQ multiplex PCR; TCRdb's version includes in-frame clones alone and lacks a portion of them. Among about 220,000 clones, 82% were seen once, and the ten largest hold 5% to 6%. The specimen was PBMCs. The origin of the receptors is a woman in her thirties or forties in good health and CMV-seropositive. Both conserved end residues are part of each CDR3. Each record gives: V gene, clone size, J gene, D gene, CDR3 DNA, CDR3 protein. The D gene is left open where the match is weak. Not all rows give a size; the values are once, few, many and, for expanded clones, a class.

TRBV4-1	few	TRBJ1-4	TRBD1	TGCGCCAGCAGCCAGCCGGACAGGGAGGGTAAAAAACTGTTTTTT	CASSQPDREGKKLFF
TRBV5-6	few	TRBJ1-2	NA	TGTGCCAGCAGCTTGGCTGAGGAGGACCGCTACACCTTC	CASSLAEEDRYTF
TRBV19	NA	TRBJ1-5	TRBD1	TGTGCCAGTAGTCTAGTACAGGGGGCTACTCAGCCCCAGCATTTT	CASSLVQGATQPQHF
TRBV6-5	few	TRBJ2-7	NA	TGTGCCAGCAGGCGACAGGAGAGCTACGAGCAGTACTTC	CASRRQESYEQYF
TRBV16	NA	TRBJ1-1	NA	TGTGCCAGCAGCTCCCAGAAGTCAGGGGTTGAAGCTTTCTTT	CASSSQKSGVEAFF
TRBV5-8	NA	TRBJ1-2	TRBD1	TGTGCCAGCAGCAAAAGGACAGGGGGTGGTGGCTACACCTTC	CASSKRTGGGGYTF
TRBV4-1	NA	TRBJ1-1	TRBD1	TGCGCCAGCAGCCTTCGAGGGACAGGGAACACTGAAGCTTTCTTT	CASSLRGTGNTEAFF
TRBV5-1	once	TRBJ2-7	TRBD2	TGCGCCAGCAGCTTGGTGGCGGGGGGCGGGGTCGAGCAGTACTTC	CASSLVAGGGVEQYF
TRBV2	NA	TRBJ2-7	TRBD2	TGTGCCAGCAGTGAAGCTGCTAGCGGGGCCCTCGGCGAGCAGTACTTC	CASSEAASGALGEQYF
TRBV7-3	NA	TRBJ2-7	NA	TGTGCCAGCAGCCGTCCTCCTCTCTCTCTCGAGCAGTACTTC	CASSRPPLSLEQYF
TRBV29-1	few	TRBJ2-1	TRBD2	TGCAGCGTTGATCTAGCGGGGGGAGGCGATGAGCAGTTCTTC	CSVDLAGGGDEQFF
TRBV7-9	NA	TRBJ1-1	NA	TGTGCCAGCAGGGGTCGGGCTGAAGCTTTCTTT	CASRGRAEAFF
TRBV6-4	NA	TRBJ1-2	TRBD1	TGCGCCAGCAGTGATTCGGGACAGGCAAACTATGGCTACACCTTC	CASSDSGQANYGYTF
TRBV7-9	NA	TRBJ1-1	NA	TGTGCCAGCAGCACCATTCGGGGGGGGAGGGGAGACACTGAAGCTTTCTTT	CASSTIRGGRGDTEAFF
TRBV23-1	NA	TRBJ1-2	NA	TGCGCCAGCGTTCGGGACATAAACTATGGCTACACCTTC	CASVRDINYGYTF
TRBV7-2	NA	TRBJ1-2	NA	TGTGCCAGCAGCTTCGTGGGCAGAAACTATGGCTACACCTTC	CASSFVGRNYGYTF
TRBV28	NA	TRBJ1-2	TRBD1	TGTGCCAGCAGGCGGACAGGGGGCGGCTACACCTTC	CASRRTGGGYTF
TRBV19	NA	TRBJ1-2	TRBD1	TGTGCCAGTAGTGGTCGACAGGGGCAAGGCTACACCTTC	CASSGRQGQGYTF
TRBV7-6	NA	TRBJ1-4	NA	TGTGCCAGCAGCCAGACCACAGGGTTAGGGGAAAAACTGTTTTTT	CASSQTTGLGEKLFF
TRBV10-2	few	TRBJ2-7	TRBD1	TGCGCCAGCAGTGGGACAGGGGGCATGTACGAGCAGTACTTC	CASSGTGGMYEQYF
TRBV5-6	NA	TRBJ2-7	TRBD1	TGTGCCAGCAGCTACCGGGACAGAAGTCACTCCGAGCAGTACTTC	CASSYRDRSHSEQYF
TRBV30	NA	TRBJ1-2	TRBD1	TGTGCCTGGAGTGGGGTGACAGGGGCCGGTTTGAGTGAGGGCTACACCTTC	CAWSGVTGAGLSEGYTF
TRBV6-1	NA	TRBJ1-6	NA	TGTGCCAGCAGTGAACGGGGGGCTGCACCCCTCCACTTT	CASSERGAAPLHF
TRBV7-8	few	TRBJ2-3	TRBD2	TGTGCCAGCAGCACCATAGCGGGAGGAAACACAGATACGCAGTATTTT	CASSTIAGGNTDTQYF
TRBV7-2	once	TRBJ1-2	NA	TGTGCCAGCAGCCCGGGACATTATGACTATGGCTACACCTTC	CASSPGHYDYGYTF
TRBV4-1	once	TRBJ1-4	TRBD1	TGCGCCAGCAGCCAAGCACTGACAGGGTATGAAAAACTGTTTTTT	CASSQALTGYEKLFF
TRBV7-9	NA	TRBJ2-2	TRBD1	TGTGCCAGCATCAGGGGCGGACAGGAGAACACCGGGGAGCTGTTTTTT	CASIRGGQENTGELFF
TRBV2	NA	TRBJ2-7	TRBD2	TGTGCCAGTACTACTAGCGGGGGGGACACTTACGAGCAGTACTTC	CASTTSGGDTYEQYF
TRBV18	NA	TRBJ2-5	NA	TGTGCCAGCTCGCGGACTAACAGTCTCCCCGAGACCCAGTACTTC	CASSRTNSLPETQYF
TRBV10-3	NA	TRBJ1-1	NA	TGTGCCATCAGTGAAGGCAGGGTGGGCACTGAAGCTTTCTTT	CAISEGRVGTEAFF
TRBV7-9	NA	TRBJ1-2	TRBD1	TGTGCCAGCAGCTTAGAGGCAGGGGGCGCCGGAGGCTACACCTTC	CASSLEAGGAGGYTF
TRBV6-6	few	TRBJ1-5	NA	TGTGCCAGCAGTTCGCAGGGTACTGATCAGCCCCAGCATTTT	CASSSQGTDQPQHF
TRBV9	NA	TRBJ2-6	TRBD2	TGTGCCAGCAGCGTAGCTGTTAGCGGGGGCTTAGGCTCTGGGGCCAACGTCCTGACTTTC	CASSVAVSGGLGSGANVLTF
TRBV7-3	once	TRBJ2-1	TRBD1	TGTGCCAGCAGCCCCTTAGGGACAGGCTACAATGAGCAGTTCTTC	CASSPLGTGYNEQFF
TRBV10-3	NA	TRBJ2-7	NA	TGTGCCATCAGGACAGCGTACGAGCAGTACTTC	CAIRTAYEQYF
TRBV30	NA	TRBJ2-1	NA	TGTGCCTGGAGTGTATCCGCGGTCACTGAGCAGTTCTTC	CAWSVSAVTEQFF
TRBV7-9	NA	TRBJ2-2	NA	TGTGCCAGCAGCTTAGGACTCAACACCGGGGAGCTGTTTTTT	CASSLGLNTGELFF
TRBV6-4	NA	TRBJ2-5	TRBD2	TGTGCCAGCAGTAATATAGCGGGGGCGCAACGGGAGACCCAGTACTTC	CASSNIAGAQRETQYF
TRBV4-1	NA	TRBJ2-1	TRBD2	TGCGCCAGCAGCCATACCTTCGGGACTAGCAGGTACAATGAGCAGTTCTTC	CASSHTFGTSRYNEQFF
TRBV27	NA	TRBJ1-5	NA	TGTGCCACCATGAAGGGGGGGGGCGGAAGCAATCAGCCCCAGCATTTT	CATMKGGGGSNQPQHF
TRBV6-6	NA	TRBJ1-1	TRBD1	TGTGCCAGCAGCGGGACAGGGGGCACTGAAGCTTTCTTT	CASSGTGGTEAFF
TRBV4-2	NA	TRBJ1-2	NA	TGTGCCAGCAGCCAAGGAACCCTAGCTAACTATGGCTACACCTTC	CASSQGTLANYGYTF
TRBV27	NA	TRBJ2-1	NA	TGTGCCAGCAGTGGAAGAAAGGGATCGACAGAATTGAGCTCCTACAATGAGCAGTTCTTC	CASSGRKGSTELSSYNEQFF
TRBV7-6	few	TRBJ1-1	TRBD1	TGTGCCAGCAGCTTAGGGGGACAGGGGACGAACACTGAAGCTTTCTTT	CASSLGGQGTNTEAFF
TRBV7-9	NA	TRBJ2-3	TRBD2	TGTGCCAGCAGTTCTTCTAGCGGGGGGGCCAGCACAGATACGCAGTATTTT	CASSSSSGGASTDTQYF
TRBV30	NA	TRBJ1-1	TRBD1	TGTGCCTGGAGACAGGGGATGAACACTGAAGCTTTCTTT	CAWRQGMNTEAFF
TRBV18	NA	TRBJ1-1	NA	TGTGCCAGCTACGGACAGCGGATTAACACCGAAGCTTTCTTT	CASYGQRINTEAFF
TRBV29-1	NA	TRBJ1-1	NA	TGCAGCGTTGGGGGATCGGGGTACACTGAAGCTTTCTTT	CSVGGSGYTEAFF
TRBV27	NA	TRBJ1-3	NA	TGTGCCAGCAGTTCCCAGGGGCTGAGCTCTGGAAACACCATATATTTT	CASSSQGLSSGNTIYF
TRBV19	NA	TRBJ1-4	TRBD1	TGTGCCAGTAGTCGACGGACAGGGACAGGGGAAAAACTGTTTTTT	CASSRRTGTGEKLFF
TRBV19	NA	TRBJ2-1	TRBD2	TGTGCCAGTAGTATCTCCTTAGGCGGGGGGGCCTACAATGAGCAGTTCTTC	CASSISLGGGAYNEQFF
TRBV19	NA	TRBJ2-3	TRBD2	TGTGCCTCCCAGTGGGGAGGGGGCACAGATACGCAGTATTTT	CASQWGGGTDTQYF
TRBV4-3	NA	TRBJ2-1	NA	TGCGCCAGCAGCCAACTAAACTACAATGAGCAGTTCTTC	CASSQLNYNEQFF